These 6 T cell receptor beta chains were sequenced from one sample in a study of neurological immune-mediated disorders. TCRdb ran MiXCR on the 5' RACE reads and lists one entry per CDR3 protein. The top ten clones hold less than 2.5% of a sample with some 78,000 distinct CDR3 sequences, 4.5% to 6.5% of them seen once. The specimen sequenced was PBMCs. Receptors were obtained from a woman aged 25 to 39 with multiple sclerosis.

This clonotype was recorded many times. The rearrangement links TRBV10-3 to TRBJ1-3; the D gene is possibly TRBD1 (6 bases). The CDR3 runs 15 residues. Per the germline V gene, CDR1 is ENHRY and CDR2 is SYGVKD. V was shortened by 6 bases and J by 3 bases, with 15 bases between the two germline ends. CDR3 coding DNA: TGTGCCATCAGGGAAACAGGGAGGAATGGAAACACCATATATTTT. It codes for CAIRETGRNGNTIYF.

The sample holds many counts of this clonotype. The chain joins TRBV3-1 to TRBJ2-7; D possibly matches TRBD1 or TRBD2 (5 bases each). Germline lookup yields CDR1 LGHDT and CDR2 YNNKEL (reference sequence). CDR3 length: 15 amino acids. Trimming left V 5 bases short and J 3 bases short, with 17 bases between. The CDR3 sequence is CASSGTGLGFYEQYF. CDR3 in DNA: TGTGCCAGCAGCGGGACGGGGTTGGGCTTCTACGAGCAGTACTTC.

The sample holds many counts of this clonotype. The chain combines TRBV5-1 with TRBJ2-2, with 7 positions matching TRBD1. Germline V lookup: CDR1 SGHRS, CDR2 YFSETQ. This CDR3 has 13 amino acids. V was clipped by 4 bases and J by 6 bases; unmatched bases: 3. Written as DNA, the CDR3 is TGCGCCAGCAGCAGGGACAGTCCCGGGGAGCTGTTTTTT. It specifies CASSRDSPGELFF. Combining the CDR3 with reference TRBV5-1 and TRBJ2-2 gives the whole variable domain KAGVTQTPRYLIKTRGQQVTLSCSPISGHRSVSWYQQTPGQGLQFLFEYFSETQRNKGNFPGRFSGRQFSNSRSEMNVSTLELGDSALYLCASSRDSPGELFFGEGSRLTVL.

The sample holds many counts of this clonotype. The chain has TRBV20-1 and TRBJ2-1, with a possible D match to TRBD1 (5 bases). CDR3 length equals 11 residues. Per germline, CDR1 DFQATT and CDR2 SNEGSKA (reference sequence). V was pared by 6 bases and J by 8 bases, with 11 bases between. CDR3 sequence reads: CSAPREHEQFF. CDR3 nucleotide sequence: TGCAGTGCCCCCAGGGAACATGAGCAGTTCTTC.

This clonotype was detected ten times or more. J is TRBJ2-5 and V is TRBV10-2; TRBD2 matches 13 bases. Losses at the gene ends were 2 bases for V and 4 bases for J; bases not matched to a gene: 4. This CDR3 is built from 16 residues. Per germline, CDR1 WSHSY and CDR2 SAAADI. The CDR3 sequence is CASSETSGGAGETQYF. DNA of the CDR3: TGCGCCAGCAGTGAGACTAGCGGGGGGGCAGGAGAGACCCAGTACTTC.

Ten or more counts support this clonotype. V gene TRBV21-1 combines with J gene TRBJ2-5; TRBD2 is taken as the D call from the table, unchecked against the DNA. TRBV21-1 corresponds to a pseudogene. The CDR3 sequence is 12 residues long. CDR3 sequence reads: CASSKGPRAQYF. CDR3 bases: TGTGCCAGCAGCAAAGGCCCTCGGGCCCAGTACTTC.